The clone carrying this TCR beta chain has just a few counts. Its antigen is as yet unknown. Sample-barcoded 5' priming and a J-beta primer mix drove a second PCR of roughly 6 to 12 cycles. A template-switch adaptor containing 12 random nucleotides labeled each cDNA molecule. TCRdb itself ran the 5' RACE reads through MiXCR, one entry per CDR3 protein. This sample yields hundreds of thousands of distinct CDR3 sequences, of which under 30% are seen a single time; about 18% belongs to the top ten. The total RNA that was extracted per sample amounted to at least 6 micrograms. This CDR3 is built from 11 residues. V was pared by 5 bases and J by 8 bases, with 3 bases of the junction left unmatched. CDR1 is DFQATT and CDR2 is SNEGSKA in the germline V gene (reference sequence). The sample comes from a study of blood T cells in healthy people across ages. Findings and limits, study-wide: Roughly linear declines in TCR beta diversity per million T cells occurred with age.

Specimen: blood. This TCR came from a woman aged 80 or older in good health. The J gene is TRBJ1-1, the V gene TRBV20-1; TRBD1 agrees at 9 bases. The CDR3 sequence is CSASGTGEAFF. The CDR3 DNA reads as TGCAGTGCTTCCGGGACAGGGGAAGCTTTCTTT.